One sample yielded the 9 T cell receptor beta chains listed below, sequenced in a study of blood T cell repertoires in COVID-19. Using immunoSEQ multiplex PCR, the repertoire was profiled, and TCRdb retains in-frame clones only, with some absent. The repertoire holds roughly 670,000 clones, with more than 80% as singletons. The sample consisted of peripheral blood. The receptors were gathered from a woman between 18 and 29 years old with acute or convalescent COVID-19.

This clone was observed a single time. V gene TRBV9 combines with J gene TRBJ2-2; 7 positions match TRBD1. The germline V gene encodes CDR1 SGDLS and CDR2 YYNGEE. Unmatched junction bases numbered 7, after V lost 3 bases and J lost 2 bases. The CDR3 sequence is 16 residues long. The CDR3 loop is CASSARGPPNTGELFF. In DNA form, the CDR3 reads TGTGCCAGCAGCGCGAGGGGGCCCCCAAACACCGGGGAGCTGTTTTTT.

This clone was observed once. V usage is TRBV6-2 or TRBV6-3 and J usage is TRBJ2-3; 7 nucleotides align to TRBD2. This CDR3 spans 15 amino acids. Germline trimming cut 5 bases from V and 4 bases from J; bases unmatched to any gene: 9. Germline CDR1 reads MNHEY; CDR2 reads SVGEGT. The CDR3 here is CASSPPQRGADTQYF. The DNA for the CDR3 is TGTGCCAGCAGTCCACCCCAACGGGGGGCAGATACGCAGTATTTT.

For the CDR3, the DNA is TGTGCCAGCAGCTTAAGGGCCAGGGGGCCGAGGGAAAAACTGTTTTTT. Translation: CASSLRARGPREKLFF. This chain links TRBV7-2 with TRBJ1-4; 8 nucleotides agree with TRBD1. The V gene end was trimmed by 2 bases and the J gene end by 8 bases; junction bases not matched to a gene: 10. The germline CDR1 and CDR2 sequences are SGHTA and FQGNSA. The CDR3 has 16 amino acids.

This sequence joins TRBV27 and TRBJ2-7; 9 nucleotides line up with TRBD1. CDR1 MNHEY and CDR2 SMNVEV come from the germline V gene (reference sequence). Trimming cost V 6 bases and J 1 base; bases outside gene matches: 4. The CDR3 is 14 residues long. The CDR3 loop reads CASRPGQGSYEQYF. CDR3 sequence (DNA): TGTGCCAGCAGGCCGGGACAGGGTTCCTACGAGCAGTACTTC.

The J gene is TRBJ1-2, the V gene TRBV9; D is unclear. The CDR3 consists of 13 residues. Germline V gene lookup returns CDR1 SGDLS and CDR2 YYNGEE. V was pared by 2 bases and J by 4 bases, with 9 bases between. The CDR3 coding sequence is TGTGCCAGCAGCGTGTCCGAACTCTATGGCTACACCTTC. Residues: CASSVSELYGYTF.

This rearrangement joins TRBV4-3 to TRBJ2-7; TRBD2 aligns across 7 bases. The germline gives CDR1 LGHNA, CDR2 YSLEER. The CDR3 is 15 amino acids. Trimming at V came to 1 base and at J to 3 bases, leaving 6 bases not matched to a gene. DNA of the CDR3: TGCGCCAGCAGCCAAGGCTCTAGCGGACTCTACGAGCAGTACTTC. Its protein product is CASSQGSSGLYEQYF.

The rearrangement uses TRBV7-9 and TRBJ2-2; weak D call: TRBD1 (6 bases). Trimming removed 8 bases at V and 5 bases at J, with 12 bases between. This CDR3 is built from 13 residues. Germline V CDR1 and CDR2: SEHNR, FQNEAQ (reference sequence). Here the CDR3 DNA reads TGTGCCAGCTCGTACAGGGTAACCGGGGAGCTGTTTTTT. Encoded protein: CASSYRVTGELFF.

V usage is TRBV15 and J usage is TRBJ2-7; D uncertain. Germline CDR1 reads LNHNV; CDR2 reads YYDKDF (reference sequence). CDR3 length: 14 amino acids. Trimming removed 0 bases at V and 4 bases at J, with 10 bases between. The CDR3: CATSREKLVYEQYF. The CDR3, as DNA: TGTGCCACCAGCAGAGAAAAGCTCGTGTACGAGCAGTACTTC.

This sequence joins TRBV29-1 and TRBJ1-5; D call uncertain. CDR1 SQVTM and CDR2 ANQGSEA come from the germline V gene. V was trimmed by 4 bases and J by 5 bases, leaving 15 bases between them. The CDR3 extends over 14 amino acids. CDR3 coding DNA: TGCAGCGTTGCGGTGTTGGGCACCGATCAGCCCCAGCATTTT. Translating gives CSVAVLGTDQPQHF.